These 16 T cell receptor beta chains share one sample of origin, sequenced in a study of T cell responses to AZD1222 COVID-19 vaccine. Generated by immunoSEQ multiplex PCR, the TCRdb table keeps only in-frame clones and is missing some. The sample has about 100,000 clones, around nine tenths seen once; the top ten hold roughly 6.2%. The source was peripheral blood, collected 28 days after the second AZD1222 dose. The receptors shown here come from an adult who received the AZD1222 COVID-19 vaccine.

The chain is built from TRBV14 and TRBJ2-7; the match to TRBD1 covers 10 bases. Germline lookup yields CDR1 SGHDN and CDR2 FVKESK. After removal of 4 bases from V and 5 bases from J, the junction contained 8 bases not matched to a gene. The CDR3 is 15 amino acids. In DNA form, the CDR3 reads TGTGCCAGCAGCCCGGGGACAGGGGTCAATCACGAGCAGTACTTC. Amino acids: CASSPGTGVNHEQYF.

The rearrangement joins TRBV10-3 to TRBJ1-6; possibly TRBD1 for D (5 bases). The CDR3 length is 15 residues. Germline V gene data show CDR1 as ENHRY and CDR2 as SYGVKD. V lost 4 bases, J lost 9 bases, and 16 bases lay in between. The CDR3 loop reads CAISATGTGSSPLHF. The CDR3 nucleotides are TGTGCCATCAGTGCAACCGGGACGGGGAGTTCACCCCTCCACTTT.

V is TRBV19 and J is TRBJ1-2; D unresolved. Deletions cut 1 base from V and 8 bases from J, with 14 bases between. This CDR3 is 14 amino acids long. The germline CDR1 and CDR2 sequences are LNHDA and SQIVND (reference sequence). CDR3 sequence (DNA): TGTGCCAGTAGTATAGCCGCAGACTCCTTCGGCTACACCTTC. Translation: CASSIAADSFGYTF.

This clone was observed once. CDR3 DNA sequence: TGTGCCTGGGACCTCCAGAGCGGGAGCTACGAGCAGTACTTC. Protein sequence: CAWDLQSGSYEQYF. The chain employs TRBV30 and TRBJ2-7; 8 bases map to TRBD2. The CDR3 totals 14 residues. CDR1 is GTSNPN and CDR2 is SVGIG in the germline V gene (reference sequence). J lost 3 bases, V lost 5 bases, and 9 bases had no gene match.

V is TRBV4-3 and J is TRBJ2-3; D not certain. From germline, CDR1 is LGHNA and CDR2 YSLEER. V gave up 1 base and J gave up 4 bases, with 9 bases separating them. The CDR3 is 14 residues long. In DNA form, the CDR3 reads TGCGCCAGCAGCCAAGCAATGAAATCAGATACGCAGTATTTT. Protein sequence: CASSQAMKSDTQYF.

J is TRBJ1-2 and V is TRBV28, with TRBD1 as a possible D gene (5 bases). Germline V gene sequence: CDR1 MDHEN, CDR2 SYDVKM. Trimming stripped 7 bases from V and 2 bases from J, with 23 bases between. CDR3 size: 17 residues. CDR3 loop: CASTSKFRGRGNYGYTF. CDR3 DNA sequence: TGTGCCAGCACCTCGAAGTTCCGGGGACGAGGGAACTATGGCTACACCTTC.

CDR3: CASSARPSASDTQYF. The CDR3 coding sequence is TGTGCCAGCAGCGCCCGGCCTAGCGCGTCAGATACGCAGTATTTT. This chain links TRBV9 with TRBJ2-3, with D perhaps TRBD2 (6 bases). V was cut by 3 bases and J by 4 bases, with 15 bases left in between. This CDR3 has 15 residues. Germline lookup yields CDR1 SGDLS and CDR2 YYNGEE.

The V call is TRBV6-5, the J call TRBJ2-2; TRBD1 or TRBD2 may be the D gene (6 bases each). The CDR3 contains 14 residues. Germline V gene sequence: CDR1 MNHEY, CDR2 SVGAGI. Trimming removed 7 bases from V and 3 bases from J, with 12 bases in between. The CDR3 reads CASIGGPDTGELFF. The CDR3 DNA follows: TGTGCCAGCATAGGGGGGCCGGACACCGGGGAGCTGTTTTTT.

The J gene is TRBJ2-7, the V gene TRBV27, with D perhaps matching TRBD1 or TRBD2 (5 bases each). The ends were cut back, 6 bases at V and 0 bases at J, with 12 bases in the middle. Germline CDR1 reads MNHEY; CDR2 reads SMNVEV (reference sequence). The CDR3 runs 14 residues. CDR3 protein: CASRGEGSSYEQYF. The CDR3, as DNA: TGTGCCAGCAGGGGAGAGGGGAGCTCCTACGAGCAGTACTTC.

The rearrangement links TRBV28 to TRBJ1-1; perhaps TRBD1 as D (6 bases). This CDR3 is built from 17 residues. The V and J ends lost 3 bases and 1 base respectively, with 18 bases between them. Germline values: CDR1 MDHEN, CDR2 SYDVKM. The CDR3 region has the DNA TGTGCCAGCAGTTTTCCGGGGACATTAGCTAAGAACACTGAAGCTTTCTTT. Translated: CASSFPGTLAKNTEAFF.

The J gene is TRBJ2-3, the V gene TRBV20-1; TRBD2 matches at 9 bases. The CDR3 covers 14 residues. Per germline, CDR1 DFQATT and CDR2 SNEGSKA (reference sequence). V gave up 3 bases and J gave up 4 bases; unmatched junction bases: 5. CDR3 sequence (DNA): TGCAGTGCTAGTGCGGGAGGGAGGTCAGATACGCAGTATTTT. Protein: CSASAGGRSDTQYF.

This clone was detected once. The V gene is TRBV10-3, the J gene TRBJ1-5, with 7 positions matching TRBD1. The V gene's germline CDR1 is ENHRY and CDR2 SYGVKD. This CDR3 has 15 residues. V lost 2 bases to trimming and J lost 3 bases; unmatched junction nucleotides: 4. DNA of the CDR3: TGTGCCATCAGTGAGACCGACAGGGCCAATCAGCCCCAGCATTTT. It codes for CAISETDRANQPQHF.

This rearrangement joins TRBV19 to TRBJ2-2; 9 positions agree with TRBD2. The junction had 8 bases not matched to a gene; V was cut back by 8 bases and J by 7 bases. Germline values: CDR1 LNHDA, CDR2 SQIVND (reference sequence). The CDR3 contains 14 residues. CDR3 in DNA: TGTGCCAGTCGGTCTAGCGGGAATGTCGGGGAGCTGTTTTTT. Protein sequence: CASRSSGNVGELFF.

This clone was observed once. The chain joins TRBV5-5 to TRBJ1-1; no clear D. Germline loops: CDR1 SGHKS, CDR2 YYEKEE (reference sequence). The CDR3 is made up of 16 amino acids. Trimming removed 0 bases from V and 1 base from J, with 13 bases in between. DNA for the CDR3: TGTGCCAGCAGCTTGGTATTAGGTCCTAGGAACACTGAAGCTTTCTTT. It translates to CASSLVLGPRNTEAFF.

The chain employs TRBV5-1 and TRBJ2-1; D remains ambiguous. CDR3 size: 12 residues. Per the germline V gene, CDR1 is SGHRS and CDR2 is YFSETQ. V shed 4 bases and J shed 9 bases, with 11 bases lying between them. The CDR3 here is CASSPDLIEQFF. In nucleotides, the CDR3 is TGCGCCAGCAGCCCGGACCTGATTGAGCAGTTCTTC.

The chain joins TRBV19 to TRBJ1-5, with 9 bases lining up with TRBD1. The CDR3 runs to 14 residues. Germline V gene sequence: CDR1 LNHDA, CDR2 SQIVND (reference sequence). The trim removed 5 bases at V and 2 bases at J, leaving 1 base unmatched. The CDR3 DNA sequence: TGTGCCAGTAGTTGGACAGGGGGCAATCAGCCCCAGCATTTT. It codes for CASSWTGGNQPQHF.